A selection of T cell receptor beta chains follows, all from one sample in a study of cytomegalovirus exposure and HLA in healthy donors. Clones were sequenced by immunoSEQ multiplex PCR, and TCRdb holds only the in-frame ones, with some missing. The repertoire includes tens of thousands of clones, 55% to 70% of them detected once, and 15% sits in the top ten. The specimen was PBMCs. These receptors were obtained from a woman aged 35 to 49 in good health and CMV-seropositive. CDR3s include the opening cysteine and the closing phenylalanine or tryptophan. D genes are given only for firm matches. A row's size may be missing; if present it is once, few, many or a size class.

v_call: TRBV5-1; j_call: TRBJ1-4; d_call: TRBD1; clone_size: .; cdr3_aa: CASSIGQESEKLFF; cdr3_nt: TGCGCCAGCAGCATCGGACAGGAAAGTGAAAAACTGTTTTTT
v_call: TRBV27; j_call: TRBJ2-5; d_call: TRBD1; clone_size: .; cdr3_aa: CASSSGIVAGQGKETQYF; cdr3_nt: TGTGCCAGCAGTTCAGGTATCGTCGCCGGACAGGGGAAAGAGACCCAGTACTTC
v_call: TRBV28; j_call: TRBJ2-1; d_call: .; clone_size: .; cdr3_aa: CASRGLWEFF; cdr3_nt: TGTGCCAGCAGGGGCCTATGGGAGTTCTTC
v_call: TRBV5-1; j_call: TRBJ2-3; d_call: TRBD2; clone_size: .; cdr3_aa: CASSIGDYLTDTQYF; cdr3_nt: TGCGCCAGCAGCATAGGGGACTACCTCACAGATACGCAGTATTTT
v_call: TRBV7-9; j_call: TRBJ2-7; d_call: TRBD2; clone_size: few; cdr3_aa: CASSPVRGVSYEQYF; cdr3_nt: TGTGCCAGCAGCCCGGTACGGGGGGTCTCCTACGAGCAGTACTTC
v_call: TRBV27; j_call: TRBJ1-4; d_call: TRBD1; clone_size: .; cdr3_aa: CASSFGQGGGNEKLFF; cdr3_nt: TGTGCCAGCAGTTTTGGACAGGGTGGTGGTAATGAAAAACTGTTTTTT
v_call: TRBV18; j_call: TRBJ1-1; d_call: .; clone_size: .; cdr3_aa: CASSPQERGGTEAFF; cdr3_nt: TGTGCCAGCTCACCACAAGAGAGGGGAGGTACTGAAGCTTTCTTT
v_call: TRBV2; j_call: TRBJ2-5; d_call: TRBD1; clone_size: .; cdr3_aa: CAMGQGETQYF; cdr3_nt: TGTGCCATGGGACAGGGAGAGACCCAGTACTTC
v_call: TRBV4-3; j_call: TRBJ2-1; d_call: TRBD2; clone_size: .; cdr3_aa: CASSQVGSSGLKAHEQFF; cdr3_nt: TGCGCCAGCAGCCAAGTCGGCTCTAGCGGACTAAAGGCCCATGAGCAGTTCTTC
v_call: TRBV29-1; j_call: TRBJ2-1; d_call: .; clone_size: .; cdr3_aa: CSARDNYNEQFF; cdr3_nt: TGCAGCGCTAGGGACAACTACAATGAGCAGTTCTTC
v_call: TRBV7-8; j_call: TRBJ1-2; d_call: TRBD1; clone_size: .; cdr3_aa: CASSWGQGNTGYTF; cdr3_nt: TGTGCCAGCAGCTGGGGACAGGGGAATACTGGCTACACCTTC
v_call: TRBV4-1; j_call: TRBJ2-3; d_call: TRBD2; clone_size: .; cdr3_aa: CASSQDLASGGDTQYF; cdr3_nt: TGCGCCAGCAGCCAAGACCTTGCTAGCGGGGGGGATACGCAGTATTTT
v_call: TRBV29-1; j_call: TRBJ2-7; d_call: TRBD1; clone_size: .; cdr3_aa: CSVSRTGDYEQYF; cdr3_nt: TGCAGCGTTTCCCGGACAGGGGACTACGAGCAGTACTTC
v_call: TRBV27; j_call: TRBJ1-1; d_call: TRBD1; clone_size: .; cdr3_aa: CASSLSRQGAMAFF; cdr3_nt: TGTGCCAGCAGTTTATCGCGCCAGGGGGCCATGGCTTTCTTT
v_call: TRBV7-9; j_call: TRBJ1-2; d_call: TRBD1; clone_size: .; cdr3_aa: CASSPFLTGRSYGYTF; cdr3_nt: TGTGCCAGCAGCCCCTTCTTGACAGGGAGAAGCTATGGCTACACCTTC
v_call: TRBV5-1; j_call: TRBJ2-1; d_call: .; clone_size: .; cdr3_aa: CASSLSQGEYNEQFF; cdr3_nt: TGCGCCAGCAGCTTGTCACAGGGAGAGTACAATGAGCAGTTCTTC
v_call: TRBV5-1; j_call: TRBJ2-2; d_call: .; clone_size: .; cdr3_aa: CTSSWGDRPNTGELFF; cdr3_nt: TGCACCAGCAGCTGGGGGGACAGACCGAACACCGGGGAGCTGTTTTTT
v_call: TRBV9; j_call: TRBJ2-2; d_call: .; clone_size: .; cdr3_aa: CASSVGTTNTGELFF; cdr3_nt: TGTGCCAGCAGCGTAGGTACAACGAACACCGGGGAGCTGTTTTTT
v_call: TRBV7-2; j_call: TRBJ1-1; d_call: TRBD1; clone_size: .; cdr3_aa: CASSQRTGVHTEAFF; cdr3_nt: TGTGCCAGCAGCCAACGGACAGGGGTACACACTGAAGCTTTCTTT
v_call: TRBV28; j_call: TRBJ2-6; d_call: .; clone_size: .; cdr3_aa: CASSPQVLGANVLTF; cdr3_nt: TGTGCCAGCAGCCCGCAGGTGCTGGGGGCCAACGTCCTGACTTTC
v_call: TRBV29-1; j_call: TRBJ2-3; d_call: TRBD2; clone_size: once; cdr3_aa: CSVERLAGPGTQYF; cdr3_nt: TGCAGCGTTGAAAGACTAGCGGGGCCGGGTACGCAGTATTTT
v_call: TRBV30; j_call: TRBJ2-1; d_call: TRBD2; clone_size: .; cdr3_aa: CAWSPILAGGWQFF; cdr3_nt: TGTGCCTGGAGTCCTATCCTAGCGGGAGGATGGCAGTTCTTC
v_call: TRBV15; j_call: TRBJ1-5; d_call: .; clone_size: .; cdr3_aa: CATSRGRSYQPQHF; cdr3_nt: TGTGCCACCAGCAGAGGCAGGTCGTATCAGCCCCAGCATTTT
v_call: TRBV5-1; j_call: TRBJ2-1; d_call: .; clone_size: .; cdr3_aa: CASSFAPVGRGNEQFF; cdr3_nt: TGCGCCAGCAGCTTTGCCCCGGTAGGGAGAGGCAATGAGCAGTTCTTC
v_call: TRBV2; j_call: TRBJ1-2; d_call: .; clone_size: .; cdr3_aa: CASSESDNNYGYTF; cdr3_nt: TGTGCCAGCAGTGAGTCAGATAATAACTATGGCTACACCTTC
v_call: TRBV7-6; j_call: TRBJ1-1; d_call: .; clone_size: .; cdr3_aa: CASSLESSYNTEAFF; cdr3_nt: TGTGCCAGCAGCTTAGAGTCATCCTATAACACTGAAGCTTTCTTT
v_call: TRBV7-2; j_call: TRBJ1-2; d_call: .; clone_size: few; cdr3_aa: CASSLRAGGLTYGYTF; cdr3_nt: TGTGCCAGCAGCTTAAGAGCGGGAGGGCTCACCTATGGCTACACCTTC
v_call: TRBV20-1; j_call: TRBJ2-7; d_call: .; clone_size: .; cdr3_aa: CSASNTYEQYF; cdr3_nt: TGCAGTGCTAGCAACACCTACGAGCAGTACTTC
v_call: TRBV28; j_call: TRBJ2-5; d_call: TRBD2; clone_size: .; cdr3_aa: CASSLPGTSGRHKTQYF; cdr3_nt: TGTGCCAGCAGCCTCCCGGGGACTAGCGGGAGGCATAAGACCCAGTACTTC
v_call: TRBV7-3; j_call: TRBJ1-1; d_call: TRBD1; clone_size: .; cdr3_aa: CASSLGQMNTEAFF; cdr3_nt: TGTGCCAGCAGCCTGGGACAGATGAACACTGAAGCTTTCTTT
v_call: TRBV19; j_call: TRBJ1-5; d_call: TRBD1; clone_size: .; cdr3_aa: CASSYDGTGNQPQHF; cdr3_nt: TGTGCCAGTAGTTACGACGGGACAGGCAATCAGCCCCAGCATTTT
v_call: TRBV11-2; j_call: TRBJ2-5; d_call: TRBD1; clone_size: .; cdr3_aa: CASSLKQGGETQYF; cdr3_nt: TGTGCCAGCAGCTTAAAACAGGGGGGAGAGACCCAGTACTTC
v_call: TRBV18; j_call: TRBJ1-1; d_call: .; clone_size: .; cdr3_aa: CASSPPSRGDTEAFF; cdr3_nt: TGTGCCAGCTCACCACCGTCTCGGGGAGACACTGAAGCTTTCTTT
v_call: TRBV6-5; j_call: TRBJ2-7; d_call: .; clone_size: .; cdr3_aa: CASSLQTGSYEQYF; cdr3_nt: TGTGCCAGCAGTTTACAGACAGGATCCTACGAGCAGTACTTC
v_call: TRBV4-3; j_call: TRBJ2-6; d_call: .; clone_size: many; cdr3_aa: CASSQDHIRGSGANVLTF; cdr3_nt: TGCGCCAGCAGCCAAGACCACATCCGGGGCTCTGGGGCCAACGTCCTGACTTTC
v_call: TRBV14; j_call: TRBJ2-1; d_call: TRBD1; clone_size: .; cdr3_aa: CASSQDRGPNEQFF; cdr3_nt: TGTGCCAGCAGCCAAGACAGGGGGCCCAATGAGCAGTTCTTC
v_call: TRBV29-1; j_call: TRBJ2-2; d_call: .; clone_size: few; cdr3_aa: CSVEGYPGWGELFF; cdr3_nt: TGCAGCGTTGAAGGGTACCCGGGGTGGGGGGAGCTGTTTTTT
v_call: TRBV29-1; j_call: TRBJ2-1; d_call: TRBD2; clone_size: .; cdr3_aa: CSVTSGSRYNEQFF; cdr3_nt: TGCAGCGTTACTAGCGGGAGTCGATACAATGAGCAGTTCTTC
v_call: TRBV15; j_call: TRBJ2-1; d_call: TRBD1; clone_size: .; cdr3_aa: CATLDGTGLVREQFF; cdr3_nt: TGTGCCACCTTAGATGGGACAGGGTTGGTTCGGGAGCAGTTCTTC
v_call: TRBV29-1; j_call: TRBJ1-3; d_call: TRBD1; clone_size: .; cdr3_aa: CSAEDRVAGNTIYF; cdr3_nt: TGCAGCGCTGAGGACAGGGTGGCCGGAAACACCATATATTTT
v_call: TRBV10-1; j_call: TRBJ2-5; d_call: TRBD2; clone_size: .; cdr3_aa: CASSEGTSGAQAQYF; cdr3_nt: TGCGCCAGCAGCGAGGGAACTAGCGGGGCCCAGGCCCAGTACTTC
v_call: TRBV19; j_call: TRBJ2-5; d_call: TRBD1; clone_size: .; cdr3_aa: CASSQPGQLQETQYF; cdr3_nt: TGTGCCAGTAGTCAGCCGGGACAGCTTCAAGAGACCCAGTACTTC
v_call: TRBV7-2; j_call: TRBJ1-2; d_call: .; clone_size: .; cdr3_aa: CASSPLTGNYGYTF; cdr3_nt: TGTGCCAGCAGCCCATTGACAGGAAACTATGGCTACACCTTC
v_call: TRBV29-1; j_call: TRBJ2-2; d_call: TRBD1; clone_size: once; cdr3_aa: CSGRQGYTRELFF; cdr3_nt: TGCAGCGGTCGACAGGGTTACACCAGGGAGCTGTTTTTT
v_call: TRBV9; j_call: TRBJ1-1; d_call: .; clone_size: .; cdr3_aa: CASSVDLHTEAFF; cdr3_nt: TGTGCCAGCAGCGTAGATCTCCACACTGAAGCTTTCTTT
v_call: TRBV19; j_call: TRBJ1-1; d_call: TRBD1; clone_size: .; cdr3_aa: CASSTAGQGAISTEAFF; cdr3_nt: TGTGCCAGTAGTACCGCCGGGCAGGGGGCCATATCCACTGAAGCTTTCTTT
v_call: TRBV6-1; j_call: TRBJ2-2; d_call: .; clone_size: .; cdr3_aa: CASSEPPGTGELFF; cdr3_nt: TGTGCCAGCAGTGAACCCCCAGGGACCGGGGAGCTGTTTTTT
v_call: TRBV7-6; j_call: TRBJ2-1; d_call: TRBD2; clone_size: few; cdr3_aa: CASSSGTSGRNEQFF; cdr3_nt: TGTGCCAGCAGCTCCGGGACTAGCGGGAGAAATGAGCAGTTCTTC
v_call: TRBV7-9; j_call: TRBJ2-7; d_call: TRBD1; clone_size: .; cdr3_aa: CASSQGQAPYEQYF; cdr3_nt: TGTGCCAGCAGCCAAGGACAGGCCCCCTACGAGCAGTACTTC
v_call: TRBV7-6; j_call: TRBJ2-2; d_call: TRBD2; clone_size: .; cdr3_aa: CASSQLRAGEDGELFF; cdr3_nt: TGTGCCAGCAGCCAATTGAGAGCGGGAGAAGACGGGGAGCTGTTTTTT